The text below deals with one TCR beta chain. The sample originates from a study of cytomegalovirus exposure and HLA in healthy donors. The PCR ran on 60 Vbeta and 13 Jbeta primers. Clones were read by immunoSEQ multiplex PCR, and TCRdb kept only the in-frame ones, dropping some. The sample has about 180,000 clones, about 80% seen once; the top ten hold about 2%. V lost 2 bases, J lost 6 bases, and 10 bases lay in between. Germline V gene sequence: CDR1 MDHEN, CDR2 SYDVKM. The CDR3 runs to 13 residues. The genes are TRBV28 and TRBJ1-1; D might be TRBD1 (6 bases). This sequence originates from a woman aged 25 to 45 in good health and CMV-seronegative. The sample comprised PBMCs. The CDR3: CASSLHRDAEAFF. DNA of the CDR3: TGTGCCAGCAGTTTACACAGGGACGCTGAAGCTTTCTTT.